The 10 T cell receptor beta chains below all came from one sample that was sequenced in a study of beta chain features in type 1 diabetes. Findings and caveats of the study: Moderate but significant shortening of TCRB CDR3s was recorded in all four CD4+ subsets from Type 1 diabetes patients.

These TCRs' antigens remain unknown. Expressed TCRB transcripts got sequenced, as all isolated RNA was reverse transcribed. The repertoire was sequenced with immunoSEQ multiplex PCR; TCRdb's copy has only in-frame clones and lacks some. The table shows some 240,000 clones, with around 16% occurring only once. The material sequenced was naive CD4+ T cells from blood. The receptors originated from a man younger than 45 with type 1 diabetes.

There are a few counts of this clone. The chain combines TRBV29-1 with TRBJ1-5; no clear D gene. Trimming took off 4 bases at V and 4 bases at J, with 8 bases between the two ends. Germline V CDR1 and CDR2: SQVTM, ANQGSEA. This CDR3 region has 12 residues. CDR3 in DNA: TGCAGCGTTGGCAGAGCTAATCAGCCCCAGCATTTT. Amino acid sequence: CSVGRANQPQHF.

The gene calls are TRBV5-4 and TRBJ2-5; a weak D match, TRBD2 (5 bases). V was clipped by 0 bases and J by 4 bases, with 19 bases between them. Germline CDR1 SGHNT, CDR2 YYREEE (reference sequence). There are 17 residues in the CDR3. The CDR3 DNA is TGTGCCAGCAGCTTGGGGAAACTAGGGAGCTATGGAGAGACCCAGTACTTC. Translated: CASSLGKLGSYGETQYF.

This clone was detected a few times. CDR3 in amino acids: CAWNRENTGELFF. In DNA form, the CDR3 reads TGTGCCTGGAACAGGGAGAACACCGGGGAGCTGTTTTTT. This rearrangement joins TRBV30 to TRBJ2-2, with D tentatively TRBD1 (6 bases). Germline CDR1 is GTSNPN and CDR2 is SVGIG (reference sequence). The V and J ends lost 4 bases and 1 base respectively, with 7 bases between them. The CDR3 extends over 13 amino acids.

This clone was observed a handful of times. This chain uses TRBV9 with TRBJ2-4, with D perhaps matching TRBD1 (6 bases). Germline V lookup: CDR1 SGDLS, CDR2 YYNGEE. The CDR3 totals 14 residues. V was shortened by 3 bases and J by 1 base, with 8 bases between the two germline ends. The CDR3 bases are TGTGCCAGCAGCGCGCAGGGGGCCAAAAACATTCAGTACTTC. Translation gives CASSAQGAKNIQYF.

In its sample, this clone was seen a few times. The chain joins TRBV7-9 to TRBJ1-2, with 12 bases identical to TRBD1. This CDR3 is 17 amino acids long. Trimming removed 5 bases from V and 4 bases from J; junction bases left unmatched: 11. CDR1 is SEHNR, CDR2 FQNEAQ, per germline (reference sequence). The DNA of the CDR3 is TGTGCCAGCAGCCGAGCGGGACAGGGGGCGAGAGGCTATGGCTACACCTTC. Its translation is CASSRAGQGARGYGYTF.

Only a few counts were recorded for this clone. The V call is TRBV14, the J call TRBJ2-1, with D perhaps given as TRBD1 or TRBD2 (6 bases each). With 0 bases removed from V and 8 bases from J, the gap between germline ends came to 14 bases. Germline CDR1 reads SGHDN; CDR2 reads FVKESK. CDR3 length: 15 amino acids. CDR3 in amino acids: CASSQDYAGEDEQFF. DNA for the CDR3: TGTGCCAGCAGCCAAGATTACGCAGGGGAGGATGAGCAGTTCTTC.

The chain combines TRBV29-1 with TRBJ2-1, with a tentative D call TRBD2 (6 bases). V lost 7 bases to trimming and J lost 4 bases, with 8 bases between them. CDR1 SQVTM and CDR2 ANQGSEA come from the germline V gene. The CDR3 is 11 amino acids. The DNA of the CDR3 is TGCAGCGGGGGGACTTACAATGAGCAGTTCTTC. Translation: CSGGTYNEQFF.

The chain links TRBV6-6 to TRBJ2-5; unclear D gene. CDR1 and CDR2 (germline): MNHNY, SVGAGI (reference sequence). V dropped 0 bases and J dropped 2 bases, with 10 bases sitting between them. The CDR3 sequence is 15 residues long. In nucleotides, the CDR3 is TGTGCCAGCAGTTACTCGAGCAGTACTCAAGAGACCCAGTACTTC. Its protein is CASSYSSSTQETQYF.

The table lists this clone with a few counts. The CDR3 nucleotides are TGTGCCTGGGCGGCAGGGAGCTATGGCTACACCTTC. Its protein product is CAWAAGSYGYTF. This chain uses TRBV30 with TRBJ1-2; D possibly corresponds to TRBD1 (5 bases). This CDR3 has 12 residues. Trimming took off 5 bases at V and 4 bases at J, with 11 bases between the two ends. Germline V gene lookup returns CDR1 GTSNPN and CDR2 SVGIG (reference sequence).

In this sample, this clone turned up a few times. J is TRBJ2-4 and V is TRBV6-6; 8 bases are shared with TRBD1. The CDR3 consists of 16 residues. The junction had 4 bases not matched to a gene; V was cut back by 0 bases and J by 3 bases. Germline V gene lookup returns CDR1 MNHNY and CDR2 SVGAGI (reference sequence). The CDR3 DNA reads TGTGCCAGCAGTTACTCTGGACAGGGCCTCAAAAACATTCAGTACTTC. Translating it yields CASSYSGQGLKNIQYF.